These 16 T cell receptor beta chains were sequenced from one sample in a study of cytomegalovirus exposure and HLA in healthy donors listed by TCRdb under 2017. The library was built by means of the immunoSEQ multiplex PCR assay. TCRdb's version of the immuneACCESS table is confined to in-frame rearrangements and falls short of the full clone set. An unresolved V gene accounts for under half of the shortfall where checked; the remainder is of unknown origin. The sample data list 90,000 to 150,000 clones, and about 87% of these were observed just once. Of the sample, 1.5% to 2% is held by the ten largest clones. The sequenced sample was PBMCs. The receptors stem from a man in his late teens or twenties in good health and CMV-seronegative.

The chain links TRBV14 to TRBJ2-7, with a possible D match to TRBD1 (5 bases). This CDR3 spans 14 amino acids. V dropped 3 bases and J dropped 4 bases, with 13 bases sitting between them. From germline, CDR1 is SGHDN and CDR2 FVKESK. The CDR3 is CASSQTGQTYEQYF. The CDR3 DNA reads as TGTGCCAGCAGCCAGACTGGACAAACTTACGAGCAGTACTTC.

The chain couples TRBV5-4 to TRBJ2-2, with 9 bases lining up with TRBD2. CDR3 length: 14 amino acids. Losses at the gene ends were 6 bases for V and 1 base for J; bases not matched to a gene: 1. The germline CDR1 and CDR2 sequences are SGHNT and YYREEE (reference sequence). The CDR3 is CASKTSGNTGELFF. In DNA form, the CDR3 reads TGTGCCAGCAAGACTAGCGGGAACACCGGGGAGCTGTTTTTT.

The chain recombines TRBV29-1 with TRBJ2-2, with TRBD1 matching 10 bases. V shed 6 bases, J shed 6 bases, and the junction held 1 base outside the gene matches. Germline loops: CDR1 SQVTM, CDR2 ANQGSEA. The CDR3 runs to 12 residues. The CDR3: CSVGQGAGELFF. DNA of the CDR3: TGCAGCGTCGGACAGGGGGCCGGGGAGCTGTTTTTT.

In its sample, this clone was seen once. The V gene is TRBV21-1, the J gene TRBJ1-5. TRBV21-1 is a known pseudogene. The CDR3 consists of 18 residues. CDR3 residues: CASSKDKGGRAPDQPQHF. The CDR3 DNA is TGTGCCAGCAGCAAAGATAAAGGAGGCAGAGCCCCCGATCAGCCCCAGCATTTT.

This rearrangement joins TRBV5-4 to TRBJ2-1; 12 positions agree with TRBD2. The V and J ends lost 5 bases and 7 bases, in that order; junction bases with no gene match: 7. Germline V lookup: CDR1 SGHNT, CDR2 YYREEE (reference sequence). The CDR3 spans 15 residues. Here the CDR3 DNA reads TGTGCCAGCAGACCACTAGCGGGGGGATGGAATGAGCAGTTCTTC. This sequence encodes CASRPLAGGWNEQFF.

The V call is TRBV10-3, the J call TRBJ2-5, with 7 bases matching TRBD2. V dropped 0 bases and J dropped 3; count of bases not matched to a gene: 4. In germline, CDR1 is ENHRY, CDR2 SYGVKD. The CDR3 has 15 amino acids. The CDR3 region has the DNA TGTGCCATCAGTGAGTCGAACGGGGGGAAAGAGACCCAGTACTTC. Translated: CAISESNGGKETQYF.

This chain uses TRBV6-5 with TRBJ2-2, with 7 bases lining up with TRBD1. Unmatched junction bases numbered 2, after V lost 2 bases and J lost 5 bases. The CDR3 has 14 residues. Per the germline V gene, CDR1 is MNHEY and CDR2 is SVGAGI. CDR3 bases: TGTGCCAGCAGTTACGACAGGGTTACCGGGGAGCTGTTTTTT. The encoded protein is CASSYDRVTGELFF.

The CDR3, as DNA: TGTGCCAGCAGTCGACGGGACAGGGACGAGCAGTACTTC. This encodes CASSRRDRDEQYF. This rearrangement joins TRBV28 to TRBJ2-7; 9 nucleotides line up with TRBD1. Germline CDR1 MDHEN, CDR2 SYDVKM. The CDR3 totals 13 residues. After removal of 5 bases from V and 5 bases from J, the junction contained 4 bases not matched to a gene.

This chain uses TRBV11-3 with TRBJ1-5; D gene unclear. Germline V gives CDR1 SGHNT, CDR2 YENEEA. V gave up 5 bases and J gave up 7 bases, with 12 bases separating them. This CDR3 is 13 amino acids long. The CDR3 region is CASSLGSRQPQHF. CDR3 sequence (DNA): TGTGCCAGCAGCCTGGGGAGTAGGCAGCCCCAGCATTTT.

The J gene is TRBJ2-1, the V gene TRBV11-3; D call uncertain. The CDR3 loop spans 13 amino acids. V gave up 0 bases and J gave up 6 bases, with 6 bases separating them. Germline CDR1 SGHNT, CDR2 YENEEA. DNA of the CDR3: TGTGCCAGCAGCTTAGATTTTCGCAATGAGCAGTTCTTC. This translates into CASSLDFRNEQFF.

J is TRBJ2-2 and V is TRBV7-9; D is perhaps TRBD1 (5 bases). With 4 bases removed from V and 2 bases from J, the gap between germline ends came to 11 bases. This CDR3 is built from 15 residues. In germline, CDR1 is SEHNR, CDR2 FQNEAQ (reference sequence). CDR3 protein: CASSSTQGNTGELFF. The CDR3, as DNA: TGTGCCAGCAGCTCAACTCAGGGTAACACCGGGGAGCTGTTTTTT.

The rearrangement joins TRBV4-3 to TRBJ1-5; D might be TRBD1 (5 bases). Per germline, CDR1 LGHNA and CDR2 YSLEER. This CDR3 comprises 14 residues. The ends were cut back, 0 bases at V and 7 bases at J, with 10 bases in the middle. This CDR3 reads CASSQDRVGQPQHF. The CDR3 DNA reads TGCGCCAGCAGCCAAGACAGGGTAGGACAGCCCCAGCATTTT.

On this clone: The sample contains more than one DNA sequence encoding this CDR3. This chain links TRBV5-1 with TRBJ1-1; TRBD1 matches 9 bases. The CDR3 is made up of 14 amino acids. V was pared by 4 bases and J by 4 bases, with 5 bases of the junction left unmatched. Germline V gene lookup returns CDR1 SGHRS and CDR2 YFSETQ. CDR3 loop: CASSLGQGSTEAFF. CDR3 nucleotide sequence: TGCGCCAGCAGCCTGGGACAGGGATCCACTGAAGCTTTCTTT. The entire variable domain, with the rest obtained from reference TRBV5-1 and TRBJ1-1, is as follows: KAGVTQTPRYLIKTRGQQVTLSCSPISGHRSVSWYQQTPGQGLQFLFEYFSETQRNKGNFPGRFSGRQFSNSRSEMNVSTLELGDSALYLCASSLGQGSTEAFFGQGTRLTVV.

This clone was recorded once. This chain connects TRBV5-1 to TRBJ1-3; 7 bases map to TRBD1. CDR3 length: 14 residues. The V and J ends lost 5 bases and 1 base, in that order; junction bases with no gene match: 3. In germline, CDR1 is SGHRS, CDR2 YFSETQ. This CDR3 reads CASSSTGSGNTIYF. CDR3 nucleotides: TGCGCCAGCAGTTCGACAGGGTCTGGAAACACCATATATTTT.

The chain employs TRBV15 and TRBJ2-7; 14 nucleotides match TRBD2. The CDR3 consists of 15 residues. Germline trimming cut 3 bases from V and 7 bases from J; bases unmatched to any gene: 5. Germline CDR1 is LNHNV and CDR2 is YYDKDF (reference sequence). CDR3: CATSSGTSGGGEQYF. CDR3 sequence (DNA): TGTGCCACCAGCAGTGGGACTAGCGGGGGTGGGGAGCAGTACTTC.

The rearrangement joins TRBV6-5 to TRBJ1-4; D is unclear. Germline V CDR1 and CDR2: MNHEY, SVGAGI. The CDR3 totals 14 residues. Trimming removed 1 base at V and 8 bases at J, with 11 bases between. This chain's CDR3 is CASSYLQMREKLFF. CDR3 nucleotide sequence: TGTGCCAGCAGTTACTTGCAGATGAGGGAAAAACTGTTTTTT.